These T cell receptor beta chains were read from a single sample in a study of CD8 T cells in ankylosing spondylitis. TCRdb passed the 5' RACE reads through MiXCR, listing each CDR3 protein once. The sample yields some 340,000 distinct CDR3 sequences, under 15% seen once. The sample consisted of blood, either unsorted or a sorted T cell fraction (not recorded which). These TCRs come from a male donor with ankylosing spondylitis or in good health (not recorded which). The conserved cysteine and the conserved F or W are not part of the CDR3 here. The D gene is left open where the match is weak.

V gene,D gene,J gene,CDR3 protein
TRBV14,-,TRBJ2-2,ASSRISGFTGELF
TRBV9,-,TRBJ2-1,ASSVARGTYNEQF
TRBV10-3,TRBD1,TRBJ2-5,AISVRTGGAETQY
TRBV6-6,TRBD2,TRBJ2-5,ASRGLVETQY
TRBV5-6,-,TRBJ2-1,ASSPLVWDEQF
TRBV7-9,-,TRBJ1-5,ASSLGAATEPQH
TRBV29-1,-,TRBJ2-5,SVEGGRETQY
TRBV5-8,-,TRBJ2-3,ASSWGGTDTQY
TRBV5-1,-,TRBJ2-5,ASSIRLQETQY
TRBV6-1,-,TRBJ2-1,ASSEALLNEQF
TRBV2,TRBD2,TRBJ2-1,ASSEVRLAGGNNEQF
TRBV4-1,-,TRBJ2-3,ASSHSLVDTQY
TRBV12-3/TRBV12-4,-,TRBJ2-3,ASSVEEDTQY
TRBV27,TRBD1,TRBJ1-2,ASGTAKNYGYT
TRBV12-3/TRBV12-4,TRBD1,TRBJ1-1,ASRLGQGAGEAF
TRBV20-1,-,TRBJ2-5,SARVGSQGETQY
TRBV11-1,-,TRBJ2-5,ASSLGGPGDLDQETQY
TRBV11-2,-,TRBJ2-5,ASSLNGGASSQETQY
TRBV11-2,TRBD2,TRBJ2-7,ASSLDPGGGDEQY
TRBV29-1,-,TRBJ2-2,SVSEGILNTGELF
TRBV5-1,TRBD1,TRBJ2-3,ASSLGQGATDTQY
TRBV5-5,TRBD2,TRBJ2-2,ASSLAASGRAGTGELF
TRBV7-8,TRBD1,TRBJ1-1,ASSPRDRETEAF
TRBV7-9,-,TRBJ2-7,ASTPTQGTTRGQY
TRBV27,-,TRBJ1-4,ASSPMAANEKLF
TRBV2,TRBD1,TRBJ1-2,ASSEGTGVYGYT
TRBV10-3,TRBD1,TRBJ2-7,AISGDRDEQY
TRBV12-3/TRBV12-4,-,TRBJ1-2,ASSLGATYGYT
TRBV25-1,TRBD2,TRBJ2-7,ASSREGGAYEQY
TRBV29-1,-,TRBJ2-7,SVRGQALYEQY
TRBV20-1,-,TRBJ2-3,SAPGLPGSDTQY
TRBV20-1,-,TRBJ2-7,SARSRVYEQY
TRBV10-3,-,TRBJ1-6,AIRDRGTADNSPLH
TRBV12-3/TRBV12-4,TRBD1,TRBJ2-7,ASSLVDRGGEQY
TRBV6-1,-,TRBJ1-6,ASSPRTPNNSPLH
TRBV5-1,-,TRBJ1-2,ASSHPGQGYT
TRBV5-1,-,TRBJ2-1,ASSLDSPGGYNEQF
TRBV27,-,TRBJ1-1,ASSRGRDRPNTEAF
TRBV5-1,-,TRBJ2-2,ASSLRGPGELF
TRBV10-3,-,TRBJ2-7,AISVSPNSYEQY
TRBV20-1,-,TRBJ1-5,SARGGRSNQPQH
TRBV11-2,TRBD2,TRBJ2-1,ASSLGVGTSRDNEQF
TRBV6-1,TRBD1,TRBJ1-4,ASRRTGGTNEKLF
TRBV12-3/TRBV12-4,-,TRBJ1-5,ASSLGGEGVDPQH
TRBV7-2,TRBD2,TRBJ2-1,ASSASGSGVNNEQF
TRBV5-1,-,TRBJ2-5,ASSLGDVRETQY
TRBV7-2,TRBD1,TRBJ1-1,ASSLGPTGGQAF
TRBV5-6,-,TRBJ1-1,ASSFADSRGNTEAF
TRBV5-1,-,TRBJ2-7,ASHYPEASNSYEQY
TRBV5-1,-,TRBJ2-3,ASSLGQALDTQY
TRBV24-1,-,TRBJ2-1,ATPSGVPHNEQF
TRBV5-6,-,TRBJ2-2,ASSLVQEAGELF
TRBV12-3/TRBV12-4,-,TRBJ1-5,ASSLEMSNQPQH
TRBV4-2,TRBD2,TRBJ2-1,ASRNNRRLAGVAEQF
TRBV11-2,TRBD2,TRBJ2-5,ASSLGLLAGGFQETQY
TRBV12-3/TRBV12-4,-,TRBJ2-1,ASSSSFQGEQF
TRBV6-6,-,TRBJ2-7,ASSYSPYEQY